The clone carrying this TCR beta chain was counted ten times or more. The antigen is undetermined. Amplification yielded TCR beta CDR3 regions, with RNA transcripts as the source. TCR CDR3 regions were first amplified by RT-PCR with HTBI primers. TCRdb recomputed calls from the multiplex PCR reads with MiXCR, one row per CDR3 protein. This sample has about 610,000 distinct CDR3 sequences, with around 15% found just once. These data belong to a study of T cells in Graves' hyperthyroidism and ophthalmopathy. Findings and caveats of the study: Before onset, ophthalmopathy was predicted by the model a median approximately 6.7 months earlier.

Unmatched junction bases numbered 8, after V lost 3 bases and J lost 7 bases. From germline, CDR1 is MGHDK and CDR2 SYGVNS. CDR3 length equals 16 residues. The clonotype was recovered from a woman aged 40 to 50 with Graves' ophthalmopathy. This rearrangement joins TRBV25-1 to TRBJ2-2, with TRBD2 identical over 10 bases. Sequenced sample: blood. As DNA, the CDR3 is TGTGCCAGCAGTGACAGTCTAGCGGGAGTTGGCGGGGAGCTGTTTTTT. Protein: CASSDSLAGVGGELFF.